This T cell receptor beta chain stems from a study of vaccination effects on CD4 cells after COVID-19. CDR3 size: 15 residues. Trimming cost V 1 base and J 3 bases, with 7 bases left between them. The V gene's germline CDR1 is SGHVS and CDR2 FQNEAQ. Before sequencing took place, the ViraFEST assay used viral peptide pools to expand antigen-specific CD4+ T cells. After about 10 days in culture, the CD4+ T cells were isolated. The cohort was immunized with two doses of either the BNT162b2 or mRNA-1273 vaccine. No vaccinee had earlier SARS-CoV-2 infection, and nucleocapsid antibodies were negative. Notes on the study in general: Just 1 of 255 vaccine-induced clones in healthy recipients was cross-reactive. Clones of infection and vaccine origin contracted markedly late after vaccination.

Only in-frame clones appear in the TCRdb table, and some are missing; sequencing was by immunoSEQ multiplex PCR. The sample lists 25,000 to 30,000 clones; about 74% were seen once. Details on this clone: The antigen is undetermined.

The TCR originated in a human donor who received a COVID-19 vaccine. The sequenced sample was CD4+ T cells from PBMCs cultured with HCoV-OC43 spike peptides, obtained after COVID-19 vaccination. Noted subset: HCoV-OC43 spike overlapping peptide pool stimulation. V and J are TRBV7-8 and TRBJ2-6; D ambiguous. The DNA of the CDR3 is TGTGCCAGCAGCTTAGTGGGCCGTGGGGCCAACGTCCTGACTTTC. It specifies CASSLVGRGANVLTF. The whole variable domain, remainder taken from reference TRBV7-8 and TRBJ2-6, is GAGVSQSPRYKVAKRGQDVALRCDPISGHVSLFWYQQALGQGPEFLTYFQNEAQLDKSGLPSDRFFAERPEGSVSTLKIQRTQQEDSAVYLCASSLVGRGANVLTFGAGSRLTVL.